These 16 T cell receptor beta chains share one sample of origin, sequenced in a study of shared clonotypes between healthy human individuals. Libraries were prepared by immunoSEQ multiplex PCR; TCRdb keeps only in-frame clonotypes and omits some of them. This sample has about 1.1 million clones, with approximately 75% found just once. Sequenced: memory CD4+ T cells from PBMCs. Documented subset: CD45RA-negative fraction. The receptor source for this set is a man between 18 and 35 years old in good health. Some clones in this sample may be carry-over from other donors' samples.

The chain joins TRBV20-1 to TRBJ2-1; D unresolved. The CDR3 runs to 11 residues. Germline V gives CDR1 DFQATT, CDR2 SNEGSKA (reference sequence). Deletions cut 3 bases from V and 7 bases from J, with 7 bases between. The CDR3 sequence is CSASKLNEQFF. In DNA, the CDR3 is TGCAGTGCTAGTAAACTGAATGAGCAGTTCTTC.

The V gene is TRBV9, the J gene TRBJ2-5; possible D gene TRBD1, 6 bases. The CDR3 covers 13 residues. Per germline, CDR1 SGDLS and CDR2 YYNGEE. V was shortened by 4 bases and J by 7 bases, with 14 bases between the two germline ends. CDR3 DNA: TGTGCCAGCAGCAAAGGGGGTCCTGGGACCCAGTACTTC. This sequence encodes CASSKGGPGTQYF.

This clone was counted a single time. The CDR3 spells CASSLVVGAETQYF. In nucleotides, the CDR3 is TGTGCCAGCAGCTTAGTAGTGGGGGCAGAGACCCAGTACTTC. This chain connects TRBV7-6 to TRBJ2-5, with D maybe TRBD1 (6 bases). This CDR3 spans 14 amino acids. V was cut by 1 base and J by 4 bases, with 10 bases left in between. CDR1 and CDR2 (germline): SGHVS, FNYEAQ.

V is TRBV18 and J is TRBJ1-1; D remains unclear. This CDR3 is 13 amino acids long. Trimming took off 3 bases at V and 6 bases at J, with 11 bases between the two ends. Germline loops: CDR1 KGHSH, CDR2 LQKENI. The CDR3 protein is CASSPNKGAEAFF. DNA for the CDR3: TGTGCCAGCTCACCTAATAAGGGAGCTGAAGCTTTCTTT.

The CDR3: CAWSPQGEVGYTF. For the CDR3, the DNA is TGTGCCTGGAGCCCTCAGGGGGAGGTTGGCTACACCTTC. J is TRBJ1-2 and V is TRBV30; 7 bases line up with TRBD1. Germline assignment: CDR1 GTSNPN and CDR2 SVGIG (reference sequence). The V and J ends lost 3 bases and 7 bases, in that order; junction bases with no gene match: 8. The CDR3 sequence is 13 residues long.

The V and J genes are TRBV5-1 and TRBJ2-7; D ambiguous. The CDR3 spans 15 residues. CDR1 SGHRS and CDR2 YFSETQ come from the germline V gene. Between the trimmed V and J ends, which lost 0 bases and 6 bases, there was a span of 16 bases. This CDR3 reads CASSLAPARAGEQYF. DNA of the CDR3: TGCGCCAGCAGCTTGGCCCCGGCCCGGGCAGGCGAGCAGTACTTC.

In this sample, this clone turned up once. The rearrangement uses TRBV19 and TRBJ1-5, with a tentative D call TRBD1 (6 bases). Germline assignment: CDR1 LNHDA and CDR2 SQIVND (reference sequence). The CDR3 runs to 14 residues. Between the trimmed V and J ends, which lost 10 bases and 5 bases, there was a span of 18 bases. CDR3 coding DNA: TGTGCCACTCAAGAGGGGGGGGCCTATCAGCCCCAGCATTTT. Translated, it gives CATQEGGAYQPQHF.

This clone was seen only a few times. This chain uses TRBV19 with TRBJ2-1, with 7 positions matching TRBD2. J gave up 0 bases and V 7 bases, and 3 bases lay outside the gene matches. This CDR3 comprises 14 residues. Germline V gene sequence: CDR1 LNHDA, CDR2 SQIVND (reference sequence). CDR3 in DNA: TGTGCCAGTAATGCGGGAGACTCCTACAATGAGCAGTTCTTC. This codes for CASNAGDSYNEQFF.

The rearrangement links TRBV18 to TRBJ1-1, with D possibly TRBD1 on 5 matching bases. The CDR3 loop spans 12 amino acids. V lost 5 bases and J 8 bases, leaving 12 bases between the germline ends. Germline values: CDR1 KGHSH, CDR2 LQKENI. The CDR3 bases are TGTGCCAGCTCAAGACAGAAGGTGGAAGCTTTCTTT. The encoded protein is CASSRQKVEAFF.

In DNA, the CDR3 is TGTGCCAGCAGTTACTCGTTAGAAGATACGCAGTATTTT. The encoded protein is CASSYSLEDTQYF. V is TRBV6-5 and J is TRBJ2-3, with D hard to call. Trimming stripped 0 bases from V and 5 bases from J, with 6 bases between. CDR3 length: 13 amino acids. The germline gives CDR1 MNHEY, CDR2 SVGAGI.

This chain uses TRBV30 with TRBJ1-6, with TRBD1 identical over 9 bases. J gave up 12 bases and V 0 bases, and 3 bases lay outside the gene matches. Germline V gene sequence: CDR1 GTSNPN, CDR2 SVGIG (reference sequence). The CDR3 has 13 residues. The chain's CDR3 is CAWSVQGAQPLHF. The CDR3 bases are TGTGCCTGGAGTGTACAGGGGGCTCAACCCCTCCACTTT. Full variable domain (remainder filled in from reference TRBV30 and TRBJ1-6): SQTIHQWPATLVQPVGSPLSLECTVEGTSNPNLYWYRQAAGRGLQLLFYSVGIGQISSEVPQNLSASRPQDRQFILSSKKLLLSDSGFYLCAWSVQGAQPLHFGNGTRLTVT.

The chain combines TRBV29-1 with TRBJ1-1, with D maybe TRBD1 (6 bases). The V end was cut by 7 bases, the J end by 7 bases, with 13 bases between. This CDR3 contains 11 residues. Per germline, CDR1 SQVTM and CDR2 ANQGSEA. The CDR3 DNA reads TGCAGCGGGTCATCGACAGGTGAAGCTTTCTTT. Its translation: CSGSSTGEAFF.

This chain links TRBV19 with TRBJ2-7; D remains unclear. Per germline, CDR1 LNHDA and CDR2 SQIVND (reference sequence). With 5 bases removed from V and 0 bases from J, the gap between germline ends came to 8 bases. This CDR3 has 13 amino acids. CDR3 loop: CASSEDRSYEQYF. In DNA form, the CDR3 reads TGTGCCAGTAGTGAGGACCGCTCCTACGAGCAGTACTTC.

CDR3 in amino acids: CASSPLAGGSTDTQYF. The CDR3 nucleotides are TGTGCCAGCAGCCCGTTAGCGGGAGGCTCCACAGATACGCAGTATTTT. The chain joins TRBV7-9 to TRBJ2-3, with 10 positions matching TRBD2. CDR3 length: 16 residues. V lost 5 bases, J lost 2 bases, and 7 bases stayed unmatched. Germline V gene lookup returns CDR1 SEHNR and CDR2 FQNEAQ (reference sequence).

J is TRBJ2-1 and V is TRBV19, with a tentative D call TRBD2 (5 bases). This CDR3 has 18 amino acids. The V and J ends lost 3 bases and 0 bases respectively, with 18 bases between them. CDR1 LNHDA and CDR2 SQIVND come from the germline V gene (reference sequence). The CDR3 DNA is TGTGCCAGTAGTATCCGTTTGAGAGGGAAAAGCTCCTACAATGAGCAGTTCTTC. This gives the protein CASSIRLRGKSSYNEQFF.

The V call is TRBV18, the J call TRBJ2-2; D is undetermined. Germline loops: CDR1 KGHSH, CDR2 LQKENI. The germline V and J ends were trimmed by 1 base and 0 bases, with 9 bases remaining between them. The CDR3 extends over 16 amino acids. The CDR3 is CASSPLGLTNTGELFF. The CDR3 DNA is TGTGCCAGCTCACCACTCGGGCTCACGAACACCGGGGAGCTGTTTTTT.